Following are 9 T cell receptor beta chains from one sample sequenced in a study of OX40 agonist ivuxolimab in advanced cancers. The assay was immunoSEQ multiplex PCR, and TCRdb's table has in-frame clones only and misses some. Of about 83,000 clones listed, about 90% were seen once; the top ten hold 6.5% to 8.5%. This specimen consisted of CD4+ or CD8+ T cells sorted from blood, obtained in a trial of the OX40 agonist ivuxolimab. The receptors shown here come from an adult with an advanced solid tumor such as melanoma, head and neck, liver or kidney cancer.

This clone was seen just once. The chain couples TRBV6-6 to TRBJ2-1; 9 nucleotides agree with TRBD1. The CDR3 is 15 amino acids. Germline CDR1 and CDR2: MNHNY and SVGAGI (reference sequence). V trimming: 6 bases; J trimming: 1 base; junction bases outside the gene matches: 4. This chain's CDR3 is CASSRDRGSYNEQFF. For the CDR3, the DNA is TGTGCCAGCAGCCGAGACAGGGGGTCCTACAATGAGCAGTTCTTC.

The CDR3 DNA reads as TGTGCCAGCAGCTTGGTAGACAATCCCTACGAGCAGTACTTC. This codes for CASSLVDNPYEQYF. J is TRBJ2-7 and V is TRBV5-6, with no clear D. V shed 0 bases and J shed 2 bases, with 9 bases lying between them. Germline lookup yields CDR1 SGHDT and CDR2 YYEEEE. The CDR3 has 14 amino acids.

The rearrangement links TRBV28 to TRBJ2-4; no clear D. Germline V CDR1 and CDR2: MDHEN, SYDVKM. The CDR3 consists of 13 residues. V was pared by 5 bases and J by 4 bases, with 9 bases between. CDR3 sequence reads: CASSPLSKNIQYF. Written as DNA, the CDR3 is TGTGCCAGCAGTCCTCTAAGTAAAAACATTCAGTACTTC.

The rearrangement uses TRBV7-9 and TRBJ1-3; no firm D call. Germline V CDR1 and CDR2: SEHNR, FQNEAQ (reference sequence). V lost 5 bases, J lost 0 bases, and 14 bases lay in between. The CDR3 is 16 residues long. Here the CDR3 reads CASSLEWTDSGNTIYF. The CDR3 nucleotides read TGTGCCAGCAGCCTGGAGTGGACGGACTCTGGAAACACCATATATTTT.

CDR3 region: CASKLGGANVLTF. The CDR3 DNA follows: TGTGCCAGTAAGCTGGGAGGGGCCAACGTCCTGACTTTC. The V call is TRBV19, the J call TRBJ2-6; D is unclear. This CDR3 is built from 13 residues. The germline gives CDR1 LNHDA, CDR2 SQIVND (reference sequence). The ends were cut back, 7 bases at V and 4 bases at J, with 8 bases in the middle.

This chain's CDR3 is CASSLGDPSSPLHF. CDR3 nucleotide sequence: TGTGCCAGCAGCTTGGGGGACCCTTCTTCACCCCTCCACTTT. The gene calls are TRBV5-6 and TRBJ1-6; tentatively, D is TRBD1 (5 bases). The germline V and J ends were trimmed by 0 bases and 9 bases, with 10 bases remaining between them. CDR1 SGHDT and CDR2 YYEEEE come from the germline V gene. The CDR3 is made up of 14 amino acids.

In this sample, this clone turned up a few times. The chain combines TRBV6-6 with TRBJ1-5; D unclear. The germline V gene has CDR1 MNHNY and CDR2 SVGAGI (reference sequence). The CDR3 is made up of 13 amino acids. Trimming took 8 bases from V and 1 from J, leaving 9 bases between them. The chain's CDR3 is CASGLDSNQPQHF. For the CDR3, the DNA is TGTGCCAGCGGGCTGGACAGCAATCAGCCCCAGCATTTT.

In this sample, this clone turned up once. This chain connects TRBV5-4 to TRBJ2-2; D possibly corresponds to TRBD1 (5 bases). With 2 bases removed from V and 3 bases from J, the gap between germline ends came to 11 bases. The CDR3 is made up of 15 amino acids. Per the germline V gene, CDR1 is SGHNT and CDR2 is YYREEE (reference sequence). CDR3 protein: CASSFGREDTGELFF. For the CDR3, the DNA is TGTGCCAGCAGCTTTGGCAGGGAAGACACCGGGGAGCTGTTTTTT.

This chain joins TRBV9 and TRBJ2-1; 8 nucleotides match TRBD2. V was clipped by 1 base and J by 6 bases; unmatched bases: 6. The CDR3 runs 15 residues. Looked up from germline, CDR1 is SGDLS and CDR2 is YYNGEE. The CDR3 spells CASSVYSGSSNEQFF. Written as DNA, the CDR3 is TGTGCCAGCAGCGTATACAGCGGGAGTTCCAATGAGCAGTTCTTC. Complete variable domain (other parts from reference TRBV9 and TRBJ2-1): DSGVTQTPKHLITATGQRVTLRCSPRSGDLSVYWYQQSLDQGLQFLIQYYNGEERAKGNILERFSAQQFPDLHSELNLSSLELGDSALYFCASSVYSGSSNEQFFGPGTRLTVL.